The rows below give T cell receptor beta chains drawn from one sample of a study of cytomegalovirus exposure and HLA in healthy donors. The protocol was immunoSEQ multiplex PCR, while the TCRdb copy is restricted to in-frame clones and leaves out a portion. The table includes roughly 80,000 clones, 84% detected once. Sequencing was performed on PBMCs. The receptors were gathered from a woman aged 50 to 65 in good health and CMV-seronegative. CDR3s include the opening cysteine and the closing phenylalanine or tryptophan. A D gene is named only where the DNA matches it firmly. Clone sizes are given selectively: once, few, many, or a class where the clone is expanded.

CDR3aa	CDR3nt	j_gene	d_gene	v_gene	abundance
CAISGSGGYGYTF	TGTGCCATCAGTGGCTCAGGGGGCTATGGCTACACCTTC	TRBJ1-2	TRBD1	TRBV10-3	-
CASILNSRGNEQFF	TGTGCCAGCATTCTGAACAGTAGGGGCAATGAGCAGTTCTTC	TRBJ2-1	-	TRBV27	-
CASSLGQGTTGELFF	TGTGCTAGCAGCCTCGGACAGGGGACCACCGGGGAGCTGTTTTTT	TRBJ2-2	TRBD1	TRBV7-7	-
CASSLETGFMNTEAFF	TGTGCCAGCAGCTTAGAGACAGGATTTATGAACACTGAAGCTTTCTTT	TRBJ1-1	-	TRBV7-6	-
CASSTYQGAGELFF	TGTGCCAGCAGCACTTACCAGGGGGCCGGGGAGCTGTTTTTT	TRBJ2-2	TRBD1	TRBV7-6	-
CASSRGDRHSNQPQHF	TGTGCCAGTAGCAGGGGGGACAGACATAGCAATCAGCCCCAGCATTTT	TRBJ1-5	TRBD1	TRBV19	-
CASSLRVGGATGELFF	TGTGCCAGCAGCTTAAGGGTCGGGGGGGCCACCGGGGAGCTGTTTTTT	TRBJ2-2	TRBD2	TRBV7-3	-
CASSKGTPRSTGELFF	TGTGCCAGCAGTAAAGGGACACCTCGGAGCACCGGGGAGCTGTTTTTT	TRBJ2-2	-	TRBV6-1	few
CASSPEDFRVTIYF	TGCGCCAGCAGCCCTGAGGATTTTCGGGTCACCATATATTTT	TRBJ1-3	-	TRBV4-1	few
CASSIYPSTYNEQFF	TGTGCCAGTAGTATTTACCCCAGTACCTACAATGAGCAGTTCTTC	TRBJ2-1	-	TRBV19	-
CASSVQGTSGTDTQYF	TGTGCCAGCAGCGTACAGGGGACTAGCGGGACAGATACGCAGTATTTT	TRBJ2-3	TRBD2	TRBV7-2	-
CASSLGLGGKSDTQYF	TGTGCCAGCAGCTTAGGCCTCGGCGGGAAATCAGATACGCAGTATTTT	TRBJ2-3	-	TRBV13	-
CASSSPAGDTQYF	TGTGCCAGTAGTAGCCCGGCGGGTGATACGCAGTATTTT	TRBJ2-3	-	TRBV19	-
CASSGTGGDTEAFF	TGTGCCAGCAGCGGGACAGGGGGGGACACTGAAGCTTTCTTT	TRBJ1-1	TRBD1	TRBV5-4	-
CASSNLAAYNEQFF	TGTGCCAGCAGTAACCTAGCGGCCTACAATGAGCAGTTCTTC	TRBJ2-1	TRBD2	TRBV6-6	-
CASSAPGQGGSGTDTQYF	TGTGCCAGCAGTGCTCCGGGACAGGGGGGTTCGGGCACAGATACGCAGTATTTT	TRBJ2-3	TRBD1	TRBV6-1	-
CASSDARSTYEQYF	TGTGCCAGCAGCGACGCCCGTTCTACCTACGAGCAGTACTTC	TRBJ2-7	-	TRBV9	-
CASSLAVAGGTDTQYF	TGCGCCAGCAGCTTGGCCGTAGCGGGGGGCACAGATACGCAGTATTTT	TRBJ2-3	TRBD2	TRBV5-1	-
CASSLRDRRNAEAFF	TGTGCCAGCAGCCTCCGGGACAGGAGGAACGCTGAAGCTTTCTTT	TRBJ1-1	TRBD1	TRBV5-6	-
CSVRTPGTYEQYF	TGCAGCGTTAGGACCCCGGGGACCTACGAGCAGTACTTC	TRBJ2-7	-	TRBV29-1	-
CASSFGTKNTGELFF	TGTGCCAGCAGCTTTGGGACAAAGAACACCGGGGAGCTGTTTTTT	TRBJ2-2	-	TRBV9	-
CASSDRQNTEAFF	TGTGCCAGCAGTGACCGACAGAACACTGAAGCTTTCTTT	TRBJ1-1	-	TRBV6-4	-
CAWSQGQGVGNTIYF	TGTGCCTGGAGCCAGGGACAGGGTGTGGGAAACACCATATATTTT	TRBJ1-3	TRBD1	TRBV30	-
CASSSTDRLYEQYF	TGTGCCAGCAGTTCCACGGACAGGCTCTACGAGCAGTACTTC	TRBJ2-7	TRBD1	TRBV6-6	-
CASSTGTATDTQYF	TGTGCCAGTAGTACAGGGACAGCTACAGATACGCAGTATTTT	TRBJ2-3	TRBD1	TRBV19	-
CASRVAGVGETQYF	TGTGCCAGCAGGGTAGCGGGAGTAGGGGAGACCCAGTACTTC	TRBJ2-5	TRBD2	TRBV6-1	once
CAWTGLETQYF	TGTGCCTGGACAGGGTTGGAGACCCAGTACTTC	TRBJ2-5	-	TRBV30	-
CASSPQNVPLLTGEKDTQYF	TGCGCCAGCAGCCCACAAAACGTCCCATTATTGACAGGGGAGAAAGATACGCAGTATTTT	TRBJ2-3	TRBD1	TRBV4-1	once
CASTLQGAFTMVSYEQYF	TGTGCCAGCACTTTACAGGGGGCCTTTACTATGGTCTCCTACGAGCAGTACTTC	TRBJ2-7	TRBD1	TRBV2	few
CARGIGKFYEQYF	TGTGCCAGGGGAATCGGGAAGTTCTACGAGCAGTACTTC	TRBJ2-7	-	TRBV6-4	-
CASSAQASGNTIYF	TGTGCCAGCAGCGCACAGGCCTCTGGAAACACCATATATTTT	TRBJ1-3	-	TRBV7-6	-
CASSDSQRGGVKNIQYF	TGTGCCAGCAGTGATAGTCAGCGGGGGGGCGTCAAAAACATTCAGTACTTC	TRBJ2-4	TRBD2	TRBV2	few
CASSQDQSGVTTGELFF	TGCGCCAGCAGCCAAGACCAATCAGGGGTGACCACCGGGGAGCTGTTTTTT	TRBJ2-2	-	TRBV4-3	-
CASTNGTSEAFF	TGTGCCAGCACCAATGGGACTTCTGAAGCTTTCTTT	TRBJ1-1	-	TRBV21-1	-
CAISKTGTSINEQFF	TGTGCCATCAGTAAAACCGGGACTAGTATTAATGAGCAGTTCTTC	TRBJ2-1	TRBD2	TRBV10-3	once
CATSRDSRGSEKLFF	TGTGCCACCAGCAGAGATTCGAGAGGGAGTGAAAAACTGTTTTTT	TRBJ1-4	-	TRBV15	-
CASSAGGRSYNEQFF	TGTGCCAGCAGTGCAGGGGGGCGATCCTACAATGAGCAGTTCTTC	TRBJ2-1	-	TRBV6-1	-
CASSQDWQGNPTGYTF	TGCGCCAGCAGCCAAGACTGGCAGGGGAACCCAACTGGCTACACCTTC	TRBJ1-2	-	TRBV4-1	-
CASRDNQETQYF	TGTGCCAGCAGAGACAATCAAGAGACCCAGTACTTC	TRBJ2-5	-	TRBV2	-
CASSFGRYSNQPQHF	TGTGCCAGCAGCTTCGGGAGATATAGCAATCAGCCCCAGCATTTT	TRBJ1-5	-	TRBV5-6	-
CASSFGGSSYEQYF	TGTGCCAGCAGCTTTGGCGGCAGCTCCTACGAGCAGTACTTC	TRBJ2-7	-	TRBV7-8	-
CASSIQGMRNQPQHF	TGTGCCAGTAGCATCCAGGGTATGCGCAATCAGCCCCAGCATTTT	TRBJ1-5	-	TRBV19	-
CASSLEKDRAGATSGNTIYF	TGTGCCAGCAGCTTAGAAAAAGACAGGGCTGGGGCAACATCTGGAAACACCATATATTTT	TRBJ1-3	TRBD1	TRBV7-8	-
CASSLVRGTNTGELFF	TGTGCCAGCAGCTTAGTAAGGGGCACGAACACCGGGGAGCTGTTTTTT	TRBJ2-2	-	TRBV7-6	-
CAISDRQGSYEQYF	TGTGCCATCAGTGATCGACAGGGATCCTACGAGCAGTACTTC	TRBJ2-7	TRBD1	TRBV10-3	-
CASSEGLAAGETQYF	TGTGCCAGCAGTGAAGGTCTCGCCGCAGGGGAGACCCAGTACTTC	TRBJ2-5	-	TRBV6-1	-
CASSLTGTGYTEAFF	TGCGCCAGCAGCCTCACCGGGACAGGGTACACTGAAGCTTTCTTT	TRBJ1-1	TRBD1	TRBV4-3	-
CASRRGGTEAFF	TGCGCCAGCAGAAGGGGTGGTACTGAAGCTTTCTTT	TRBJ1-1	-	TRBV4-1	-
CASSPGDVTGAGGYTF	TGTGCCAGCAGCCCAGGAGACGTTACAGGGGCGGGAGGCTACACCTTC	TRBJ1-2	TRBD1	TRBV4-2	-
CSATGFGTQYF	TGCAGTGCTACGGGATTTGGGACGCAGTATTTT	TRBJ2-3	-	TRBV20-1	-
CASSSGGFSYEQYF	TGTGCCAGCAGTTCAGGGGGCTTTTCCTACGAGCAGTACTTC	TRBJ2-7	TRBD1	TRBV27	few